These T cell receptor beta chains were read from a single sample in a study of PD-L1 blockade in urothelial cancer. TCRdb's table, derived via immunoSEQ multiplex PCR, lists solely in-frame clones and lacks some. The sample consists of 130,000 or so clones, 70% to 85% of them appearing once. This material consisted of PBMCs, taken around atezolizumab (anti-PD-L1) treatment. These TCRs come from a man between 45 and 60 years old with urothelial cancer. CDR3s include the opening cysteine and the closing phenylalanine or tryptophan. D genes are given only for firm matches.

v_gene	j_gene	d_gene	CDR3nt	CDR3aa
TRBV13	TRBJ2-5	TRBD1	TGTGCCAGCACCTCCTTCGGGGGGGGACAGGGGAAGACCCAGTACTTC	CASTSFGGGQGKTQYF
TRBV7-2	TRBJ2-2	TRBD1	TGTGCCAGCACCAAGACAGGGGAAATCACCGGGGAGCTGTTTTTT	CASTKTGEITGELFF
TRBV2	TRBJ1-2	TRBD1	TGTGCCAGCAGTGGCCCTCCGACAGGGTACCTAGTTCCGTATGGCTACACCTTC	CASSGPPTGYLVPYGYTF
TRBV2	TRBJ1-1	-	TGTGCCAGCTCTACAGGTATGAACACTGAAGCTTTCTTT	CASSTGMNTEAFF
TRBV7-2	TRBJ2-1	-	TGTGCCAGCAGCTTAGATGGCTTAGAGCAGTTCTTC	CASSLDGLEQFF
TRBV5-1	TRBJ2-1	TRBD2	TGCGCCAGCAGCTGGGCAACTAGCGGGGGCACATTCAGCAATGAGCAGTTCTTC	CASSWATSGGTFSNEQFF
TRBV9	TRBJ2-1	-	TGTGCCAGCAGCGGCCAAGCGGCCTCCTACAATGAGCAGTTCTTC	CASSGQAASYNEQFF
TRBV9	TRBJ1-2	TRBD1	TGTGCCAGCAGCCCTGGACAGGGGGCTTATGGCTACACCTTC	CASSPGQGAYGYTF
TRBV6-1	TRBJ2-7	TRBD2	TGTGCCAGCACAAACAGCGGGAGTTACGAGCAGTACTTC	CASTNSGSYEQYF
TRBV27	TRBJ2-7	-	TGTGCCAGCAGTCTGAGGGGGTACCAAGCGCAGTACTTC	CASSLRGYQAQYF